Listed below are T cell receptor beta chains from one sample, sequenced in a study of blood T cells in healthy people across ages. TCRdb called the 5' RACE reads again in MiXCR, with one record for every CDR3 protein. The sample includes under 2 million distinct CDR3 sequences, roughly 32% of them seen just once. Input material: blood. Receptor source: a woman in her 30s in good health. The CDR3 runs from the conserved cysteine through the conserved F or W. A D gene is named only where the DNA matches it firmly. Not every row has a clone size; where given, it reads once, few, many or a size class.

J gene | V gene | clone size | D gene | CDR3 DNA | CDR3 protein
TRBJ2-7 | TRBV9 | many | . | TGTGCCAGCAGCCCCGTTCCCAGCCGAGCCTACGAGCAGTACTTC | CASSPVPSRAYEQYF
TRBJ2-2 | TRBV29-1 | . | TRBD2 | TGCAGCGTTGCACTAGCGAAGAACACCGGGGAGCTGTTTTTT | CSVALAKNTGELFF
TRBJ2-7 | TRBV14 | . | . | TGTGCCAGCAGCCAACGAGCAGGGCCCTCCTACGAGCAGTACTTC | CASSQRAGPSYEQYF
TRBJ2-1 | TRBV7-8 | many | TRBD2 | TGTGCCAGCAGCTTACGGGGACTAGCATACAATGAGCAGTTCTTC | CASSLRGLAYNEQFF
TRBJ2-2 | TRBV6-6 | . | . | TGTGCCAGCAGTTACTCGAGCAGGGGGAACACCGGGGAGCTGTTTTTT | CASSYSSRGNTGELFF
TRBJ2-3 | TRBV20-1 | few | TRBD2 | TGCAGTGCTAGTAGGTCTAGCGGGAGATTAGATACGCAGTATTTT | CSASRSSGRLDTQYF
TRBJ2-3 | TRBV20-1 | many | . | TGCAGTGCCGAGCTCCGGGGGGATACGCAGTATTTT | CSAELRGDTQYF
TRBJ2-3 | TRBV20-1 | few | . | TGCAGTGCTAGAGTTCTAGCGAACCCCCCGGGAGATACGCAGTATTTT | CSARVLANPPGDTQYF
TRBJ2-7 | TRBV5-1 | . | TRBD2 | TGCGCCAGCAGCTTCACTAGCGGGAACGAGCAGTACTTC | CASSFTSGNEQYF
TRBJ2-1 | TRBV14 | . | TRBD2 | TGTGCCAGCAGCCCCAGAATACAACGGACTAGCGGGAAGACGCGACGCAATGAGCAGTTCTTC | CASSPRIQRTSGKTRRNEQFF
TRBJ1-2 | TRBV28 | . | . | TGTGCCAGCAAGCCAGCCTTCAACTATGGCTACACCTTC | CASKPAFNYGYTF
TRBJ2-7 | TRBV2 | . | . | TGTGCCAGCAGTTCAAAGCGGACCTACGAGCAGTACTTC | CASSSKRTYEQYF
TRBJ2-2 | TRBV4-1 | . | . | TGCGCCAGCAGCCAGGCCGGGGGTGGCGGGGAGCTGTTTTTT | CASSQAGGGGELFF
TRBJ2-1 | TRBV29-1 | few | . | TGCAGCGTTGAATGGCGGGGGCCCATGAATGAGCAGTTCTTC | CSVEWRGPMNEQFF
TRBJ2-2 | TRBV12-3/TRBV12-4 | . | . | TGTGCCAGCAGTTTCGACAAACGGCCGTACACCGGGGAGCTGTTTTTT | CASSFDKRPYTGELFF
TRBJ2-6 | TRBV25-1 | few | . | TGTGCCAGCAGTGCCGACAGCGCGTCTGGGGCCAACGTCCTGACTTTC | CASSADSASGANVLTF
TRBJ2-7 | TRBV27 | few | TRBD2 | TGTGCCAGCAGTACTAGCGGGGGAGAGCAGTACTTC | CASSTSGGEQYF
TRBJ1-5 | TRBV12-5 | few | . | TGTGCTAGTGGTTTGGGACAAAATCAGCCCCAGCATTTT | CASGLGQNQPQHF
TRBJ2-3 | TRBV20-1 | few | TRBD2 | TGCAGTGCTAGAGAGTTAGCGGGAGTTAGCACAGATACGCAGTATTTT | CSARELAGVSTDTQYF
TRBJ2-5 | TRBV27 | . | . | TGTGCCAGCAGCCCCCAGAACCCATCCTGGATTCAGTACTTC | CASSPQNPSWIQYF
TRBJ1-2 | TRBV2 | few | TRBD1 | TGTGCCAGCAGTGGGGGACAGGTCTATGGCTACACCTTC | CASSGGQVYGYTF
TRBJ2-5 | TRBV7-8 | . | TRBD2 | TGTGCCAGCAGCTTAGGTCTAGCGGGGGGCTCAACCCCTAGAAAAGAGACCCAGTACTTC | CASSLGLAGGSTPRKETQYF
TRBJ1-2 | TRBV20-1 | . | TRBD1 | TGCAGTGCAGACAGGGGGCCGGGGGAAGGCTACACCTTC | CSADRGPGEGYTF
TRBJ2-3 | TRBV20-1 | many | . | TGCAGTGCGAGACGCTCTAGCACAGATACGCAGTATTTT | CSARRSSTDTQYF
TRBJ1-2 | TRBV29-1 | few | TRBD1 | TGCAGCGTTACGGGACAGGGGACCTATGGCTACACCTTC | CSVTGQGTYGYTF
TRBJ1-1 | TRBV5-1 | . | . | TGCGCCAGCAGCTCCGGCCTTGGTTTGGGCACTGAAGCTTTCTTT | CASSSGLGLGTEAFF
TRBJ1-5 | TRBV12-3/TRBV12-4 | . | . | TGTGCCAGCAGTTTCTCGACAGGACCTTATAGCAATCAGCCCCAGCATTTT | CASSFSTGPYSNQPQHF
TRBJ2-1 | TRBV20-1 | . | TRBD2 | TGCAGTGCTAGCCCAGCTAGCGGAAGCTCCTACAATGAGCAGTTCTTC | CSASPASGSSYNEQFF
TRBJ2-2 | TRBV20-1 | . | . | TGCAGTGCTAGGGAGGGCAGGGCCTCGAACACCGGGGAGCGGTTTTTT | CSAREGRASNTGERFF
TRBJ2-1 | TRBV11-2 | . | TRBD2 | TGTGCCAGCAGCTTTTTAGCGGGAGAACTCCTATACAATGAGCAGTTCTTC | CASSFLAGELLYNEQFF
TRBJ2-1 | TRBV5-1 | few | . | TGCGCCAGCGCGCCCCTCGGGAGCTCCTACAATGAGCAGTTCTTC | CASAPLGSSYNEQFF
TRBJ1-5 | TRBV20-1 | . | TRBD1 | TGCAGTGCCTCGTGGGACAGGCGACTCGGAGTTCAGCCCCAGCATTTT | CSASWDRRLGVQPQHF
TRBJ2-1 | TRBV10-3 | . | . | TGTGCCATCAGTGAAACAGGGATCTACAATGAGCAGTTCTTC | CAISETGIYNEQFF
TRBJ2-2 | TRBV4-1 | few | . | TGCGCCAGCAGCTCGACGGGGGACCTCACCGGGGAGCTGTTTTTT | CASSSTGDLTGELFF
TRBJ1-1 | TRBV21-1 | . | . | TGTGCCAGCAGCTCCCGGTCCGGGACAGGGGGCGTTCGGACTGAAGCTTTCTTT | CASSSRSGTGGVRTEAFF
TRBJ2-3 | TRBV20-1 | . | TRBD2 | TGCAGTGCCCCCGGTAGACTAGCGGGAGAGAGCTATTCAGATACGCAGTATTTT | CSAPGRLAGESYSDTQYF
TRBJ1-1 | TRBV30 | few | TRBD1 | TGTGCCTGGAAGAACAGGGGGCTTCCTGAAGCTTTCTTT | CAWKNRGLPEAFF
TRBJ1-2 | TRBV6-4 | . | . | TGTGCCAACACAGGGATAGGATCCCGAGGGCATGGCTACACCTTC | CANTGIGSRGHGYTF
TRBJ2-1 | TRBV5-1 | . | . | TGCGCCAGCAGCTTGGTTGGACAGTCGAACAATGAGCAGTTCTTC | CASSLVGQSNNEQFF
TRBJ1-2 | TRBV20-1 | . | . | TGCAGTGCTAGAGGGGGGGGCCTACAGTCTAACTATGGCTACACCTTC | CSARGGGLQSNYGYTF
TRBJ2-7 | TRBV5-1 | . | . | TGCGCCAGCAGCGCACTCAGCGAGGGCTACGAGCAGTACTTC | CASSALSEGYEQYF
TRBJ1-1 | TRBV29-1 | . | TRBD1 | TGCAGCGTTGAAAAGGACAGGGGTAGCACTGAAGCTTTCTTT | CSVEKDRGSTEAFF
TRBJ2-3 | TRBV5-1 | . | TRBD1 | TGCGCCAGCACCTCAACCCCGGCGACAGGGGGTGCGGATACGCAGTATTTT | CASTSTPATGGADTQYF
TRBJ2-1 | TRBV30 | once | . | TGTGCCTGGAGTGTTTCTCTGGGGAAGGATGAGCAGTTCTTC | CAWSVSLGKDEQFF
TRBJ2-6 | TRBV11-2 | few | TRBD1 | TGTGCCAGCAGCCCACTTACCTCCCGGACAGGAAAGTACTCTGGGGCCAACGTCCTGACTTTC | CASSPLTSRTGKYSGANVLTF
TRBJ1-1 | TRBV18 | . | . | TGTGCCAGCTCACCACTTGGGTTCCAGCCCCGCGGGGTGAACACTGAAGCTTTCTTT | CASSPLGFQPRGVNTEAFF
TRBJ2-7 | TRBV11-2 | once | . | TGTGCCAGCAGCTTAAGGGGCCGGGACGTCCGTTGGGGCTCCTACGAGCAGTACTTC | CASSLRGRDVRWGSYEQYF
TRBJ1-3 | TRBV9 | . | . | TGTGCCAGCAGCGCAATGATGGAAAACACCATATATTTT | CASSAMMENTIYF